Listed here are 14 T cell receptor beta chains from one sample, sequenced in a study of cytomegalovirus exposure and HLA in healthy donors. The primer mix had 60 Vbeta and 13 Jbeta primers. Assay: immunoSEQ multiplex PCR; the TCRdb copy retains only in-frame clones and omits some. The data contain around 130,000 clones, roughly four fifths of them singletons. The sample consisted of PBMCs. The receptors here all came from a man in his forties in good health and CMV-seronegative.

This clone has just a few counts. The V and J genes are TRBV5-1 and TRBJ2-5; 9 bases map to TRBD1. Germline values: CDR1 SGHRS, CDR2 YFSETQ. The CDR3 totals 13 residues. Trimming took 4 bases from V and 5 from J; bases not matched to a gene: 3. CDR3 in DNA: TGCGCCAGCAGCGGGGACAGGGTGGAGACCCAGTACTTC. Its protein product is CASSGDRVETQYF.

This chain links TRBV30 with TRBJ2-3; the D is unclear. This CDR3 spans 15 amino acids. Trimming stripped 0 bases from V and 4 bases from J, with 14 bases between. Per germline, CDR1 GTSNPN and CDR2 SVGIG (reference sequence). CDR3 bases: TGTGCCTGGAGTGTTCAGAGGTTTTGGGCAGATACGCAGTATTTT. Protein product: CAWSVQRFWADTQYF. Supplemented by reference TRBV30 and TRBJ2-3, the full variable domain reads SQTIHQWPATLVQPVGSPLSLECTVEGTSNPNLYWYRQAAGRGLQLLFYSVGIGQISSEVPQNLSASRPQDRQFILSSKKLLLSDSGFYLCAWSVQRFWADTQYFGPGTRLTVL.

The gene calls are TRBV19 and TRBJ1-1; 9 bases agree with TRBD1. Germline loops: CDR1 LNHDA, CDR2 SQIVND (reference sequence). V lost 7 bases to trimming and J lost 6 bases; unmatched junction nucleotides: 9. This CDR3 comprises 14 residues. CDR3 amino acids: CASTKVDRGAEAFF. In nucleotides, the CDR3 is TGTGCCAGTACGAAAGTGGACAGGGGCGCTGAAGCTTTCTTT.

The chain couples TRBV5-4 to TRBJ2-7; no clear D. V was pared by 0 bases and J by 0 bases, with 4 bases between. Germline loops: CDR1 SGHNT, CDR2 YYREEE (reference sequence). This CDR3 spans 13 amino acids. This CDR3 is CASSLGSSYEQYF. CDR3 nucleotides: TGTGCCAGCAGCTTGGGCAGCTCCTACGAGCAGTACTTC.

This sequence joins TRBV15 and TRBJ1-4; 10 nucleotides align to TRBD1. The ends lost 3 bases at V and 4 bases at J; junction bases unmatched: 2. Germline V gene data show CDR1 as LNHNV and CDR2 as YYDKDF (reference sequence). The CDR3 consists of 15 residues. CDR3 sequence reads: CATSRDRGGNEKLFF. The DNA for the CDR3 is TGTGCCACCAGCAGGGACAGGGGGGGTAATGAAAAACTGTTTTTT.

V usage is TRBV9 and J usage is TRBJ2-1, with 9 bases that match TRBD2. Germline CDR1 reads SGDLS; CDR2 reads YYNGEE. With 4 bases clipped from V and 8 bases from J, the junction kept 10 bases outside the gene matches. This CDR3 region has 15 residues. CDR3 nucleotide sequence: TGTGCCAGCAGCCCCCGGGTAGCGGGAGTCTATGAGCAGTTCTTC. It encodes CASSPRVAGVYEQFF.

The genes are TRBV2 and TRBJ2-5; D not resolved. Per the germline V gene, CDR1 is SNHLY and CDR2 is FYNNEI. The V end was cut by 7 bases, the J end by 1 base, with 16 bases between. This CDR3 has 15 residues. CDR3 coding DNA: TGTGCCAGCAAGAGGCCCTACTTAGGCCAAGAGACCCAGTACTTC. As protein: CASKRPYLGQETQYF. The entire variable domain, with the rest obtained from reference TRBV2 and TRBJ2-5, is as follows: EPEVTQTPSHQVTQMGQEVILRCVPISNHLYFYWYRQILGQKVEFLVSFYNNEISEKSEIFDDQFSVERPDGSNFTLKIRSTKLEDSAMYFCASKRPYLGQETQYFGPGTRLLVL.

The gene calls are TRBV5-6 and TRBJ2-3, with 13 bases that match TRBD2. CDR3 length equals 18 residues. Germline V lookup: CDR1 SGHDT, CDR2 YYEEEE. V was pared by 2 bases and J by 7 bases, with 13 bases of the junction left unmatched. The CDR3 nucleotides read TGTGCCAGCAGCTTCCTGGCTGGACTAGCGGGGGAGGGGAATACGCAGTATTTT. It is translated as CASSFLAGLAGEGNTQYF.

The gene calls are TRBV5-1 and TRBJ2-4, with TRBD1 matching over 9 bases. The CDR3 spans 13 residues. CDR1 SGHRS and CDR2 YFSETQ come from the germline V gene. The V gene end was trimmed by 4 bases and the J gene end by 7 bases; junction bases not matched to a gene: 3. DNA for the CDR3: TGCGCCAGCAGCGCCGACAGGGGGAACATTCAGTACTTC. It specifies CASSADRGNIQYF.

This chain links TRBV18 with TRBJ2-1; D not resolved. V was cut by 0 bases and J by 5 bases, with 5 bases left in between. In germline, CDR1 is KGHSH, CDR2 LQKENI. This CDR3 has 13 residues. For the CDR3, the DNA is TGTGCCAGCTCACCACCGAGCCACAATGAGCAGTTCTTC. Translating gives CASSPPSHNEQFF. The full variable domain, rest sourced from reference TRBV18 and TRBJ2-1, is NAGVMQNPRHLVRRRGQEARLRCSPMKGHSHVYWYRQLPEEGLKFMVYLQKENIIDESGMPKERFSAEFPKEGPSILRIQQVVRGDSAAYFCASSPPSHNEQFFGPGTRLTVL.

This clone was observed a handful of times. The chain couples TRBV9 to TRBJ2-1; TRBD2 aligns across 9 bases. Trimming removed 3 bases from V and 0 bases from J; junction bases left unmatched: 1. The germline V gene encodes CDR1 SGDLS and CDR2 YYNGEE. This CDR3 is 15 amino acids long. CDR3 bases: TGTGCCAGCAGCGCTAGCGGGGCCTCCTACAATGAGCAGTTCTTC. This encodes CASSASGASYNEQFF.

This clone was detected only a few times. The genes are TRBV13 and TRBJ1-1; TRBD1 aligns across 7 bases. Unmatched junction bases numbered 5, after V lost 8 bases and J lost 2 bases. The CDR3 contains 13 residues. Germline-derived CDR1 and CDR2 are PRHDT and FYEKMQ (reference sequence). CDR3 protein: CASAGGSNTEAFF. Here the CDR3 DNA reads TGTGCCAGCGCAGGGGGAAGTAACACTGAAGCTTTCTTT.

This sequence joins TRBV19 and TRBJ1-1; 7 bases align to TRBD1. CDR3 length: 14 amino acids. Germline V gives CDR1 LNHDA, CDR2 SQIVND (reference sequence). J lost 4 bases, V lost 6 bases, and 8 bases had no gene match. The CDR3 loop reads CASSDRADATEAFF. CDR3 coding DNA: TGTGCCAGTAGCGACAGGGCCGATGCCACTGAAGCTTTCTTT. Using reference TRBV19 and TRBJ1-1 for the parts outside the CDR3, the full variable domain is DGGITQSPKYLFRKEGQNVTLSCEQNLNHDAMYWYRQDPGQGLRLIYYSQIVNDFQKGDIAEGYSVSREKKESFPLTVTSAQKNPTAFYLCASSDRADATEAFFGQGTRLTVV.

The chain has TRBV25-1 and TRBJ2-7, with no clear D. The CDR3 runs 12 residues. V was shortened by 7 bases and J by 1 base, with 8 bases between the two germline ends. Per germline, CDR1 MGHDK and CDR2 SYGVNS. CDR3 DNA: TGTGCCAGCACACAAACATCCTACGAGCAGTACTTC. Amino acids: CASTQTSYEQYF.